The present T cell receptor beta chain was sequenced within a study of T cells in Graves' hyperthyroidism and ophthalmopathy (dated by TCRdb to about 2019). Notes on the research overall: To identify TCR V-J signatures that set the groups apart, the researchers used a discovery cohort of 100 patients, made up of around 40 with Graves' ophthalmopathy and about 59 with stable Graves' hyperthyroidism. TCR Vbeta CDR3 sequencing of roughly 140 peripheral blood samples (more than 40 ophthalmopathy, some 75 hyperthyroidism and roughly 17 progressor patients) is reported in the paper. The 100 or so discovery patients were divided at random into training and test sets in a 7:3 ratio. Prospective prediction of ophthalmopathy was tested in an independent validation cohort of under 20 hyperthyroidism patients and some 17 patients who later progressed to ophthalmopathy. Thyroid tissue and blood T-cell repertoires from about six Graves' hyperthyroidism patients were also compared in the study. Following sampling, methimazole starting at 30 mg daily was given to hyperthyroidism patients, and high-dose intravenous methylprednisolone was given to ophthalmopathy patients.

Amplification of TCR beta CDR3 regions was carried out from RNA transcripts. A first-round RT-PCR of the TCR CDR3 used the HTBI primer set with the Qiagen OneStep RT-PCR kit. Libraries were constructed in a second round of multiplex PCR, after which size selection and purification were performed. Paired-end sequencing of the libraries was performed with 100 bp reads on an Illumina HiSeq2000. Regarding the original processing steps: SOAPnuke was used to process the raw data, with reads discarded if the reads contained adapters or uncalled bases, had a mean Phred below 15, or lacked an exact constant-primer or identifier match. High-quality paired reads were merged with COPE v1.2.5, and unique nucleotide sequences were defined as clonotypes. MiTCR v1.1 was used to align clonotypes to the IMGT TRBV, TRBD and TRBJ reference segments. The analysis was restricted to V-J combinations with a frequency above 0.0001, which together covered about 99% of the repertoires. A TCS score was defined as the ratio of F50 (clonal expansion) to E x V (chaos), with BLOSUM62-based TCRdist applied between CDR3 peptides within each V-J. Welch's t-statistics and random forest reduced around 550 V-J features to 13, which were used in a naive Bayes classifier (R e1071). The Morisita-Horn index was used to measure how similar the thyroid and blood repertoires were. The public reads were reanalyzed by TCRdb: fastp trimming at Q25, MiXCR alignment, in-frame beta chains only. Identical CDR3 protein sequences are pooled into one entry, listed with their most common genes and DNA. The V and J calls reflect TCRdb's pipeline rather than the authors' work. This sample holds about 570,000 distinct CDR3 sequences; around 42% were observed only once. The ten largest make up 15% to 20% of the sample.

Broad study findings and their caveats: During validation, the model predicted progression to ophthalmopathy a median of around 6 months ahead of onset, with more than 55% sensitivity and less than 85% specificity. Blood samples also contained most of the expanded thyroid clonotypes (frequency above 0.001), which suggests that blood repertoires may reflect thyroid immune responses. Ophthalmopathy was separated from stable hyperthyroidism by a 13 V-J signature model, with over 85% sensitivity and roughly 84% specificity obtained in cross-validation and 80%/75% obtained in testing. Sample size was not statistically predetermined, and blinding of investigators to group allocation was not performed.

Any patient with an uncontrolled infection, another autoimmune disease, pregnancy or lactation was excluded. Diagnoses were established on the basis of clinical symptoms, serum thyroxine and TRAb, thyroid ultrasound, and orbital computed tomography. Total RNA was extracted with Trizol reagent, and quality was checked on an Agilent 2100 Bioanalyzer. Reading from cysteine to phenylalanine, the CDR3 counts 16 amino acids. Kept here is only the CDR3 DNA, which spans 48 bases and is read in frame from base 1. From the germline V gene, CDR1 is SGHVS and CDR2 is FQNEAQ. V is reduced by 0 bases and J by 5 bases, leaving a spacing of 11 bases between them. As to this clonotype: What this receptor recognizes is not known. The input lacks base qualities; no much larger clone sits a single base away.

What was sequenced was peripheral blood or thyroid tissue (not recorded which). This clonotype originated in an adult woman with Graves' disease, either hyperthyroidism or ophthalmopathy (not recorded which). The chain is assembled from TRBV7-8 and TRBJ1-6, with TRBD1 tentatively as D gene (5 bases match). The DNA reads TGTGCCAGCAGCTTAGCGGGGCAGGGTGATAATTCACCCCTCCACTTT. This gives the protein CASSLAGQGDNSPLHF.